This T cell receptor (beta chain) was sequenced for a study of control samples from healthy donors and cancer patients. Assay used: immunoSEQ multiplex PCR; TCRdb lists only in-frame clones, some missing. The sample consists of tens of thousands of clones, roughly 86% of them appearing once. V lost 6 bases and J lost 6, with 12 bases in between. CDR1 and CDR2 (germline): SNHLY, FYNNEI. CDR3 size: 12 residues. The sequencing input was PBMCs. The sequence derives from a woman aged 55-69 years with lung cancer. The rearrangement uses TRBV2 and TRBJ2-7, with D possibly TRBD1 on 6 matching bases. This chain's CDR3 is CASRTLDSEQYF. The CDR3 DNA is TGTGCCAGCAGGACCCTGGACAGCGAGCAGTACTTC.